The rows below give T cell receptor beta chains drawn from one sample of a study of T and B cells in COVID-19 patients. MiXCR was run by TCRdb on the multiplex PCR reads, yielding one entry per CDR3 protein. The sample includes around 25,000 distinct CDR3 sequences, around a third of them seen just once. Material for sequencing was blood. Receptor source: a human donor who had recovered from COVID-19. The CDR3 runs from the conserved cysteine through the conserved F or W. D genes are given only for firm matches. A clone size is listed for some rows: how often the clone was seen (once, few, many), or a class if it is expanded.

size	D	J	V	DNA	CDR3
.	.	TRBJ1-4	TRBV20-1	TGCAGTGCTATAGGCAGTTCTAATGAAAAACTGTTTTTT	CSAIGSSNEKLFF
.	TRBD1	TRBJ2-7	TRBV6-5	TGTGCCAGCAGTTTTTCTCCGACAGGGGGTATCGACGAGCAGTACTTC	CASSFSPTGGIDEQYF
many	TRBD1	TRBJ1-2	TRBV29-1	TGCAGCGTCCGGGACAGGGCGAACTATGGCTACACCTTC	CSVRDRANYGYTF
.	TRBD2	TRBJ2-7	TRBV7-2	TGTGCCAGCAGCTCCTTAGCGGGGGGTTACGAGCAGTACTTC	CASSSLAGGYEQYF
few	TRBD2	TRBJ2-1	TRBV6-2/TRBV6-3	TGTGCCAGCAGTTACCCCTTAACCGGGACTAGCGGGGGGGCGGGGTACAATGAGCAGTTCTTC	CASSYPLTGTSGGAGYNEQFF
few	.	TRBJ2-3	TRBV6-5	TGTGCCAGCAGTTACGCGGGGCGGGGATACACAGATACGCAGTATTTT	CASSYAGRGYTDTQYF
many	.	TRBJ2-2	TRBV30	TGTGCCTGGAGTGCCGGACAGAACGGGGAGCTGTTTTTT	CAWSAGQNGELFF
few	.	TRBJ2-5	TRBV4-3	TGCGCCAGCAGCCAAGTCCTAGGTCGAGAGACCCAGTACTTC	CASSQVLGRETQYF
medium-sized	TRBD1	TRBJ2-2	TRBV19	TGTGCCAGTAGGGAGACAGGGGGCTTGGGCGGGGAGCTGTTTTTT	CASRETGGLGGELFF
many	.	TRBJ1-4	TRBV18	TGTGCCAGCTCACCTGGGACGGAAGATGAAAAACTGTTTTTT	CASSPGTEDEKLFF
once	TRBD2	TRBJ2-7	TRBV20-1	TGCAGTGGGAGCGGGAGGAACTACGAGCAGTACTTC	CSGSGRNYEQYF
.	TRBD1	TRBJ1-5	TRBV20-1	TGCAGTGCTCGGGACAGGGAAAGCAATCAGCCCCAGCATTTT	CSARDRESNQPQHF
.	TRBD1	TRBJ2-2	TRBV6-1	TGTGCCAGCTACAGGGGACAGAACACCGGGGAGCTGTTTTTT	CASYRGQNTGELFF
.	TRBD1	TRBJ1-1	TRBV19	TGTGCCAGTACCCGGGACAGGGGGCCCGACACTGAAGCTTTCTTT	CASTRDRGPDTEAFF